The 14 T cell receptor beta chains below were found in one sample sequenced in a study of Ad26.COV2.S vaccination and SARS-CoV-2 variants (dated by TCRdb to the early 2020s). According to the study, the label for this sample's treatment or condition signals: around 19 received Ad26.COV2.S at low or high dose, single or two shots; 5 received placebo; per-sample allocation not given. For vaccine and placebo recipients, the sequenced repertoires came from samples collected on day 63 after the first injection. The library was produced with the immunoSEQ multiplex PCR assay. Entries here come from immuneACCESS through TCRdb and include only in-frame sequences with V and J called. Some clones fail to appear in such tables; in the studies checked, an unresolved V gene covers under half of the shortfall, and the cause of the remainder is unknown. The sample profile shows about 440,000 clones; 80% to 95% of them were found once. The ten largest make up 4.3% of the sample.

Sequencing was performed on peripheral blood, taken in a trial of Ad26.COV2.S vaccine versus placebo. Every receptor here comes from a person between 18 and 65 years old who received the Ad26.COV2.S COVID-19 vaccine or a placebo.

This clone came up many times. The chain is built from TRBV24-1 and TRBJ2-1; TRBD2 is a possible D gene (5 bases). The germline gives CDR1 KGHDR, CDR2 SFDVKD. CDR3 length equals 11 residues. V was trimmed by 7 bases and J by 10 bases, leaving 10 bases between them. In DNA form, the CDR3 reads TGTGCCACCAGAGCTCGAGGGGAGCAGTTCTTC. Protein sequence: CATRARGEQFF.

The chain recombines TRBV29-1 with TRBJ2-5; 9 positions agree with TRBD1. CDR1 is SQVTM, CDR2 ANQGSEA, per germline. This CDR3 region has 13 residues. The trim removed 1 base at V and 5 bases at J, leaving 2 bases unmatched. CDR3 DNA sequence: TGCAGCGTTGAAGGGGACAGGGCCGAGACCCAGTACTTC. This gives the protein CSVEGDRAETQYF.

This sequence joins TRBV5-1 and TRBJ2-3; no firm D call. The germline V gene encodes CDR1 SGHRS and CDR2 YFSETQ. The CDR3 totals 12 residues. V was trimmed by 0 bases and J by 6 bases, leaving 5 bases between them. The CDR3 DNA sequence: TGCGCCAGCAGCTTGGAGGAGGATACGCAGTATTTT. This sequence encodes CASSLEEDTQYF.

The gene calls are TRBV27 and TRBJ2-1; D is unresolved. There are 16 residues in the CDR3. V lost 6 bases and J 0 bases, leaving 15 bases between the germline ends. Germline CDR1 and CDR2: MNHEY and SMNVEV (reference sequence). Written as DNA, the CDR3 is TGTGCCAGCAGCCAAACCCCCTCTAGCTCCTACAATGAGCAGTTCTTC. As protein: CASSQTPSSSYNEQFF.

The chain carries TRBV6-5 and TRBJ2-1; the match to TRBD2 covers 7 bases. The CDR3 spans 15 residues. Germline CDR1 MNHEY, CDR2 SVGAGI. V shed 4 bases and J 9 bases; nucleotides not matched to a gene: 12. The CDR3 region is CASSFAGVGGSEQFF. DNA of the CDR3: TGTGCCAGCAGTTTCGCGGGAGTAGGAGGCAGTGAGCAGTTCTTC.

The chain has TRBV6-2 or TRBV6-3 and TRBJ2-7, with D possibly matching TRBD2 (6 bases). V was cut by 6 bases and J by 0 bases, with 9 bases left in between. CDR1 and CDR2 from the germline V gene are MNHEY and SVGEGT. The CDR3 is 13 residues long. CDR3 residues: CASSPGDSYEQYF. The CDR3 bases are TGTGCCAGCAGCCCGGGGGACTCCTACGAGCAGTACTTC.

V gene TRBV11-2 combines with J gene TRBJ2-3; D might be TRBD2 (6 bases). Germline V gene lookup returns CDR1 SGHAT and CDR2 FQNNGV. The V end lost 5 bases, the J end lost 1 base, and 19 bases lay between the germline ends. CDR3 length: 17 residues. The CDR3 DNA reads TGTGCCAGCAGCCAGGGTAGTGGAGGGCGAGGCACAGATACGCAGTATTTT. Amino acid sequence: CASSQGSGGRGTDTQYF. Looking up the rest from reference TRBV11-2 and TRBJ2-3 gives the full variable domain: EAGVAQSPRYKIIEKRQSVAFWCNPISGHATLYWYQQILGQGPKLLIQFQNNGVVDDSQLPKDRFSAERLKGVDSTLKIQPAKLEDSAVYLCASSQGSGGRGTDTQYFGPGTRLTVL.

The chain carries TRBV30 and TRBJ2-7; D ambiguous. Deletions cut 2 bases from V and 1 base from J, with 3 bases between. CDR1 and CDR2 from the germline V gene are GTSNPN and SVGIG (reference sequence). This CDR3 spans 11 amino acids. DNA for the CDR3: TGTGCCTGGAGTCAATCCTACGAGCAGTACTTC. Translating it yields CAWSQSYEQYF.

The rearrangement links TRBV6-1 to TRBJ1-4, with D possibly matching TRBD1 (5 bases). V dropped 10 bases and J dropped 7 bases, with 16 bases sitting between them. The CDR3 length is 13 residues. In germline, CDR1 is MNHNS, CDR2 SASEGT. CDR3: CANGGGRGEKLFF. CDR3 nucleotide sequence: TGTGCCAACGGGGGGGGAAGGGGTGAAAAACTGTTTTTT.

In DNA form, the CDR3 reads TGTGCCAGCAGCCCTCTTGGAAACACCATATATTTT. It translates to CASSPLGNTIYF. The chain is built from TRBV14 and TRBJ1-3; no firm D call. There are 12 residues in the CDR3. V lost 4 bases and J lost 3, with 4 bases in between. The germline V gene has CDR1 SGHDN and CDR2 FVKESK.

The rearrangement links TRBV24-1 to TRBJ2-2; the D is unclear. Trimming took 1 base from V and 4 from J, leaving 15 bases between them. The CDR3 is made up of 17 amino acids. Germline CDR1 is KGHDR and CDR2 is SFDVKD. Written as DNA, the CDR3 is TGTGCCACCAGTGATTTTAACGAGGAGAGAAGCACCGGGGAGCTGTTTTTT. Translation: CATSDFNEERSTGELFF.

The rearrangement links TRBV3-1 (or the pseudogene TRBV3-2) to TRBJ1-1; tentatively, D is TRBD1 (5 bases). V shed 4 bases and J shed 3 bases, with 12 bases lying between them. The CDR3 is made up of 14 amino acids. CDR1 and CDR2 (germline): LGHDT, YNNKEL (reference sequence). CDR3 region: CASSRVGGDTEAFF. The CDR3 DNA is TGTGCCAGCAGCCGAGTGGGGGGGGACACTGAAGCTTTCTTT.

CDR3 residues: CASSWRQGPNSPLHF. CDR3 sequence (DNA): TGTGCCAGCAGCTGGCGACAGGGACCTAATTCACCCCTCCACTTT. V usage is TRBV5-8 and J usage is TRBJ1-6; 7 bases map to TRBD1. This CDR3 comprises 15 residues. Germline loops: CDR1 SGHTS, CDR2 YDEGEE. The junction had 6 bases not matched to a gene; V was cut back by 3 bases and J by 6 bases.

The rearrangement links TRBV19 to TRBJ2-1; 8 nucleotides agree with TRBD2. This CDR3 contains 16 residues. Germline assignment: CDR1 LNHDA and CDR2 SQIVND (reference sequence). V dropped 7 bases and J dropped 6; count of bases not matched to a gene: 14. CDR3 nucleotide sequence: TGTGCCAGTACCCACGCAGCGGGGGTAATGTTCAATGAGCAGTTCTTC. Translation: CASTHAAGVMFNEQFF. Using reference TRBV19 and TRBJ2-1 for the parts outside the CDR3, the full variable domain is DGGITQSPKYLFRKEGQNVTLSCEQNLNHDAMYWYRQDPGQGLRLIYYSQIVNDFQKGDIAEGYSVSREKKESFPLTVTSAQKNPTAFYLCASTHAAGVMFNEQFFGPGTRLTVL.